A selection of T cell receptor beta chains follows, all from one sample in a study of T-cell memory formation after mild COVID-19. TCRdb re-called the 5' RACE reads with MiXCR, one entry per CDR3 protein. The sample includes about 200,000 distinct CDR3 sequences, around 9.1% seen only once; the top ten take 3.5% to 4%. Sequences were obtained from PBMCs or a T cell subset sorted from them (not recorded which). The receptors come from a man aged 18 to 30 who had mild COVID-19 (a few samples of this study predate the infection). Cell type and time point are not known. CDR3s include the opening cysteine and the closing phenylalanine or tryptophan. A D gene is named only where the DNA matches it firmly. Not all rows give a size; the values are once, few, many and, for expanded clones, a class.

abundance	len	v_gene	d_gene	j_gene	CDR3nt	CDR3aa
few	13	TRBV7-9	-	TRBJ1-1	TGTGCCAGCAGCTTTCTTCCCAACACTGAAGCTTTCTTT	CASSFLPNTEAFF
-	13	TRBV5-1	TRBD1	TRBJ2-5	TGCGCCAGCAGGGAAGGGGGCGGAGAGACCCAGTACTTC	CASREGGGETQYF
few	14	TRBV7-2	-	TRBJ2-7	TGTGCCAGCAGCTCGGACAGAGACTCCTACGAGCAGTACTTC	CASSSDRDSYEQYF
many	12	TRBV20-1	-	TRBJ1-2	TGCAGTGCTTTTTTACAGGGACATGGCTACACCTTC	CSAFLQGHGYTF
few	12	TRBV25-1	-	TRBJ2-7	TGTGCCAGCGGCTGGGGGGCTCGGGAGCAGTACTTC	CASGWGAREQYF
-	13	TRBV7-7	-	TRBJ1-2	TGTGCTAGCAGCTTGGATGGCCCCTATGGCTACACCTTC	CASSLDGPYGYTF
few	14	TRBV5-6	TRBD1	TRBJ2-3	TGTGCCAGCAGCGCCGGACAGGGGGCAGATACGCAGTATTTT	CASSAGQGADTQYF
many	13	TRBV2	TRBD1	TRBJ1-1	TGTGCCAGCGGACAGGGTGAGAACACTGAAGCTTTCTTT	CASGQGENTEAFF
few	15	TRBV20-1	-	TRBJ2-3	TGCAGTGCTAGTGTCCTACCGGCAAGCACAGATACGCAGTATTTT	CSASVLPASTDTQYF
-	20	TRBV19	TRBD2	TRBJ2-1	TGTGCCAGTAGTATGTCTCCGGGACTAGCGGGGGCCTCTACATACAATGAGCAGTTCTTC	CASSMSPGLAGASTYNEQFF
few	15	TRBV4-2	-	TRBJ2-1	TGTGCCAGCAGCCAAGATCTTGCTGGGGGCAATGAGCAGTTCTTC	CASSQDLAGGNEQFF
few	11	TRBV6-5	TRBD1	TRBJ2-1	TGTGCCAGCACGACAGGGTATGAGCAGTTCTTC	CASTTGYEQFF
few	13	TRBV19	-	TRBJ1-1	TGTGCCACCCAAGGGCCCTACGGAGGTAGAGCTTTCTTT	CATQGPYGGRAFF
few	14	TRBV28	TRBD1	TRBJ2-5	TGTGCCAGCACGTTGGGCAGGGGGCGTGAGACCCAGTACTTC	CASTLGRGRETQYF
few	15	TRBV9	-	TRBJ1-4	TGTGCCAGCAGCCTAACAGGGAATGTTAATGAAAAACTGTTTTTT	CASSLTGNVNEKLFF
few	14	TRBV12-3/TRBV12-4	-	TRBJ1-4	TGTGCCAGCAGTTTTTCGGTAGTGGAGGAAAAACTGTTTTTT	CASSFSVVEEKLFF
-	15	TRBV11-1	TRBD2	TRBJ2-2	TGTGCCAGCAGCTTACGGCGGGGGGGCTCCGGGGAGCTGTTTTTT	CASSLRRGGSGELFF
few	14	TRBV6-1	-	TRBJ1-1	TGTGCCAGCAGCAAGGGACCCCCTTGGCCTGAAGCTTTCTTT	CASSKGPPWPEAFF
few	14	TRBV6-1	TRBD1	TRBJ2-2	TGTGCCAGCAGACAGACAGGGTCCACCGGGGAGCTGTTTTTT	CASRQTGSTGELFF
-	15	TRBV7-2	TRBD1	TRBJ1-5	TGTGCCAGCAGCTTACCGACAGGGGCCTATCAGCCCCAGCATTTT	CASSLPTGAYQPQHF
-	15	TRBV5-1	TRBD2	TRBJ2-5	TGCGCCAGCAGCTTGAGCGGGGGGGCCGAAAAGACCCAGTACTTC	CASSLSGGAEKTQYF
many	14	TRBV5-1	-	TRBJ2-2	TGCGCCAGCAGGCAAACGGGGTACACCGGGGAGCTGTTTTTT	CASRQTGYTGELFF
-	15	TRBV7-8	-	TRBJ2-2	TGTGCCAGGGGGGGCGCCGGGCAGGTCACCGGGGAGCTGTTTTTT	CARGGAGQVTGELFF
few	17	TRBV7-2	TRBD2	TRBJ2-1	TGTGCCAGCAGCTTAGCGTCCGGAGCGGGGGCCTACAATGAGCAGTTCTTC	CASSLASGAGAYNEQFF
few	14	TRBV5-1	TRBD1	TRBJ1-2	TGCGCCAGCAGCAGTACCGGGACAGCCTATGGCTACACCTTC	CASSSTGTAYGYTF
few	15	TRBV7-8	TRBD1	TRBJ1-6	TGTGCCAGCAGCTTAGACAGGGGGCATAATTCACCCCTCCACTTT	CASSLDRGHNSPLHF
few	15	TRBV14	-	TRBJ2-7	TGTGCCAGCAGCCGAGAACCCAGGGGCCCCTACGAGCAGTACTTC	CASSREPRGPYEQYF
-	16	TRBV10-3	-	TRBJ1-5	TGTGCCATCAGTGAGTCGAGACGGGGCGGAGGGCAGCCCCAGCATTTT	CAISESRRGGGQPQHF